The clone carrying this T cell receptor (beta chain) appeared many times. This record comes from a study of early T cells in non-severe SARS-CoV-2 infection. In the study overall: Bulk RNA taken from unsorted whole blood was sequenced, leaving chains unpaired.

V lost 4 bases and J 6 bases, leaving 16 bases between the germline ends. The CDR3 is 15 residues long. The germline V gene encodes CDR1 MDHEN and CDR2 SYDVKM. Using its own MiXCR run on the 5' RACE reads, TCRdb lists one record per CDR3 protein. The table shows approximately 47,000 distinct CDR3 sequences, with 6.2% occurring only once. The sequencing used whole blood, collected at baseline. The gene calls are TRBV28 and TRBJ1-3; maybe TRBD1 (6 bases). This receptor was identified in an adult who was a healthcare worker with PCR-confirmed SARS-CoV-2 infection or an uninfected control (not recorded which). The CDR3 sequence: CASSSQTGKLNTIYF. CDR3 in DNA: TGTGCCAGCAGTTCGCAGACAGGAAAGCTAAACACCATATATTTT.